This T cell receptor (beta chain) was recorded in a study of shared clonotypes between healthy human individuals. CD45RO negativity and positive selection for CCR7 defined naive CD8 cells, a population that excluded terminally differentiated effector memory CD45RA+ cells. Only in-frame clones appear in the TCRdb table, and some are missing; sequencing was by immunoSEQ multiplex PCR. The table records fewer than 1 million clones, around 96% of them present only once. Trimming removed 2 bases from V and 0 bases from J; junction bases left unmatched: 7. The CDR3 length is 16 residues. Germline V lookup: CDR1 MNHEY, CDR2 SMNVEV (reference sequence).

Input material: naive CD8+ T cells sorted from blood. This chain connects TRBV27 to TRBJ2-7; 7 bases line up with TRBD1. The TCR sequence derives from a man aged 25-40 years in good health. CDR3 protein: CASSLLGTEGSYEQYF. For the CDR3, the DNA is TGTGCCAGCAGTTTACTCGGGACAGAGGGCTCCTACGAGCAGTACTTC.